This T cell receptor (beta chain) was observed in a study of T cells in Graves' hyperthyroidism and ophthalmopathy. Across the study: Staff took peripheral blood when the initial diagnosis was made, before any treatment began. Study-level results: Ophthalmopathy stood apart from stable hyperthyroidism in a 13 V-J model.

V lost 8 bases and J lost 10, with 6 bases in between. The CDR3 is 8 amino acids. Germline CDR1 SGHRS, CDR2 YFSETQ. Template material for amplifying TCR beta CDR3 regions consisted of RNA transcripts. With the HTBI primer set, the TCR CDR3 went through a first round of RT-PCR. TCRdb redid the calling of the multiplex PCR reads with MiXCR, one entry per CDR3 protein. This table holds 400,000 to 600,000 distinct CDR3 sequences, 20% to 25% found once. This clonotype came up many times. Its specificity is not known. The sequence was collected from a man aged 18 to 29 with Graves' hyperthyroidism. V gene TRBV5-1 combines with J gene TRBJ1-1; no clear D. Material: blood. The CDR3 DNA reads TGCGCCAGGCTGGGAGCTTTCTTT. Translation: CARLGAFF. Based on the CDR3 plus reference TRBV5-1 and TRBJ1-1, the full variable domain is KAGVTQTPRYLIKTRGQQVTLSCSPISGHRSVSWYQQTPGQGLQFLFEYFSETQRNKGNFPGRFSGRQFSNSRSEMNVSTLELGDSALYLCARLGAFFGQGTRLTVV.